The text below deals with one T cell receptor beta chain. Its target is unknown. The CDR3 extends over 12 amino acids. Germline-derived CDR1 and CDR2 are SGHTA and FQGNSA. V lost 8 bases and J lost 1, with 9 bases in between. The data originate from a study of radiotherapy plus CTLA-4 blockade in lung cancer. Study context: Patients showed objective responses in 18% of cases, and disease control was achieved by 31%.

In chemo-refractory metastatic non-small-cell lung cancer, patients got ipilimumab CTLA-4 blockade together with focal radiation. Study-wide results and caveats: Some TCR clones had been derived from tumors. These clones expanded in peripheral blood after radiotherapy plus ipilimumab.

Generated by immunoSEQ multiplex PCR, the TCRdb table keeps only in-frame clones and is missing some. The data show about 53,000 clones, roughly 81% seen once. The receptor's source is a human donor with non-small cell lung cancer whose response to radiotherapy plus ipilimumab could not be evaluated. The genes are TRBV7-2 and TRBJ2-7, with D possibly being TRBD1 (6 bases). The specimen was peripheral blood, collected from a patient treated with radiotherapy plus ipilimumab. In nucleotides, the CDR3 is TGTGCCAGCCACAGGGTGTCCTACGAGCAGTACTTC. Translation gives CASHRVSYEQYF. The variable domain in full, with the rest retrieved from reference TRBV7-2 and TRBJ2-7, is GAGVSQSPSNKVTEKGKDVELRCDPISGHTALYWYRQSLGQGLEFLIYFQGNSAPDKSGLPSDRFSAERTGGSVSTLTIQRTQQEDSAVYLCASHRVSYEQYFGPGTRLTVT.